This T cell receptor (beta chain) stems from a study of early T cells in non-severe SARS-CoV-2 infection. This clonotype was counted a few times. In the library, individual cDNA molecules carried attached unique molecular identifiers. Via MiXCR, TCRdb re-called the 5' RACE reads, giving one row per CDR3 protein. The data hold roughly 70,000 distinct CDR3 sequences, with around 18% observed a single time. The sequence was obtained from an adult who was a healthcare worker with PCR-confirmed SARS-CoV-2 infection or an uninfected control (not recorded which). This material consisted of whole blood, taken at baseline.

CDR3 nucleotides: TGCAGCGTTGAATGGGGGACTAGTAATAGAAATACGCAGTATTTT. Translation gives CSVEWGTSNRNTQYF. This sequence joins TRBV29-1 and TRBJ2-3, with TRBD2 identical over 8 bases. The V gene's germline CDR1 is SQVTM and CDR2 ANQGSEA. Trimming cost V 2 bases and J 7 bases; bases outside gene matches: 11. The CDR3 is made up of 15 amino acids.